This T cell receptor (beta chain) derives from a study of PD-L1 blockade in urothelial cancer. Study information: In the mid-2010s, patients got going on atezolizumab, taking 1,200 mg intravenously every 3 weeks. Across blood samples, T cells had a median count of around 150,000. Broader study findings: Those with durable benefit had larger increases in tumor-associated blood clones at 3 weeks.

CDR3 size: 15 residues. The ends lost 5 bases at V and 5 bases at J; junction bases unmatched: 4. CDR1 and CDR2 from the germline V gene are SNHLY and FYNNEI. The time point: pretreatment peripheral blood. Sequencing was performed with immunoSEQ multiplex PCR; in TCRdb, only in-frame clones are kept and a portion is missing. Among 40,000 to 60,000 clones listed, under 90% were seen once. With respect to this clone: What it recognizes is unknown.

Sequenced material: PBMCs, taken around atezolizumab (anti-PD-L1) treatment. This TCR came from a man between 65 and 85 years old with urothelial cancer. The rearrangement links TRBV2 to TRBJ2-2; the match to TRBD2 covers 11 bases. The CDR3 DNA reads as TGTGCCAGCAGTTGGACTAGCGGGTGGACCGGGGAGCTGTTTTTT. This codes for CASSWTSGWTGELFF.